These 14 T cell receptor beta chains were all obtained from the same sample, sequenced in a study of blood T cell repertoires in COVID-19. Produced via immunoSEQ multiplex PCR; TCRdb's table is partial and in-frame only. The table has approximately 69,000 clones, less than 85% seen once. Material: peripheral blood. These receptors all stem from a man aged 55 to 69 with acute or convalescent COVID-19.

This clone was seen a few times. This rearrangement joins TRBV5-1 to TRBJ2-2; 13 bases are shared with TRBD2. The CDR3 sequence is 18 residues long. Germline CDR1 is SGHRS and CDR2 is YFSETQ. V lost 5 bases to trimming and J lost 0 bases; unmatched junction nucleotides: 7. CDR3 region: CASSPLTSGGSNTGELFF. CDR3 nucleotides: TGCGCCAGCAGTCCGCTGACTAGCGGGGGGTCGAACACCGGGGAGCTGTTTTTT.

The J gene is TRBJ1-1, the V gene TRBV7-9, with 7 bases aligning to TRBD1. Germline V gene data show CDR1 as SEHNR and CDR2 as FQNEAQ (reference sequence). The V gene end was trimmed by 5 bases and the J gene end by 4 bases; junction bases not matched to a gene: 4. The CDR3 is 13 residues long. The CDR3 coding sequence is TGTGCCAGCAGCCTTCCAGGGGGCACTGAAGCTTTCTTT. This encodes CASSLPGGTEAFF.

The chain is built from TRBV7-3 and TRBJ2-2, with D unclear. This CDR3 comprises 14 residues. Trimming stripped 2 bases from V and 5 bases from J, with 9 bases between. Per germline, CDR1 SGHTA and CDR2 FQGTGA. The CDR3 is CASSLERETGELFF. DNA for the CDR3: TGTGCCAGCAGCTTAGAAAGAGAAACCGGGGAGCTGTTTTTT.

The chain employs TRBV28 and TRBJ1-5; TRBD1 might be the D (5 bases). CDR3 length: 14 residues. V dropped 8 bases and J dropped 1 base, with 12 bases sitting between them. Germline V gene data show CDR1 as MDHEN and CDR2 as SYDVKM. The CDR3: CASHEGLSNQPQHF. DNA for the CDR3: TGTGCCAGCCACGAGGGACTGAGCAATCAGCCCCAGCATTTT.

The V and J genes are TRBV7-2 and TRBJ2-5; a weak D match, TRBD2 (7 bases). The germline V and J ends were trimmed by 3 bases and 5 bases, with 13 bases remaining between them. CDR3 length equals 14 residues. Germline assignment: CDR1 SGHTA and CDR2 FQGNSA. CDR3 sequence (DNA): TGTGCCAGCAGCTTCGGACTAGGGGGGGAGACCCAGTACTTC. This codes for CASSFGLGGETQYF.

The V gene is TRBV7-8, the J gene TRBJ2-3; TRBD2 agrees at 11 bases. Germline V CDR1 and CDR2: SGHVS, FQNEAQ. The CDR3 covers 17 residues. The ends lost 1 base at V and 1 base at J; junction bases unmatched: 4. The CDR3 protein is CASSLDSGGVRTDTQYF. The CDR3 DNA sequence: TGTGCCAGCAGCTTAGATAGCGGGGGGGTTCGCACAGATACGCAGTATTTT.

As DNA, the CDR3 is TGTGCCAGCAGAATTCGACAGGGCAGACAGCCCCAGCATTTT. Residues: CASRIRQGRQPQHF. The chain couples TRBV21-1 to TRBJ1-5; the table names TRBD1, a call not compared with the DNA. TRBV21-1 constitutes a pseudogene. CDR3 length: 14 amino acids.

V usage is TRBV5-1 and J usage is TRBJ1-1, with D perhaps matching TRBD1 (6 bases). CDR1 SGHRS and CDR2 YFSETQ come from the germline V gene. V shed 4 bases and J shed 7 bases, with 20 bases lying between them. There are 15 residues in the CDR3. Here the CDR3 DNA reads TGCGCCAGCAGCCAAAAAATCGGGACATTTCATGAAGCTTTCTTT. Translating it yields CASSQKIGTFHEAFF.

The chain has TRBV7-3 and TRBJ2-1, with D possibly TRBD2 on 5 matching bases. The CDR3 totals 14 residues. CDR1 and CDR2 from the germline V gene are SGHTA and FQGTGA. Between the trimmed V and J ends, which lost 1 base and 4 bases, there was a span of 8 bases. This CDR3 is CASSLNPGYNEQFF. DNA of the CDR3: TGTGCCAGCAGCTTAAATCCGGGGTACAATGAGCAGTTCTTC.

CDR3 loop: CASRVQASSYNEQFF. CDR3 coding DNA: TGCGCCAGCAGGGTACAGGCGAGCTCCTACAATGAGCAGTTCTTC. The chain couples TRBV10-2 to TRBJ2-1, with D possibly matching TRBD1 (5 bases). CDR3 size: 15 residues. V was clipped by 6 bases and J by 0 bases, with 12 bases between them. CDR1 WSHSY and CDR2 SAAADI come from the germline V gene.

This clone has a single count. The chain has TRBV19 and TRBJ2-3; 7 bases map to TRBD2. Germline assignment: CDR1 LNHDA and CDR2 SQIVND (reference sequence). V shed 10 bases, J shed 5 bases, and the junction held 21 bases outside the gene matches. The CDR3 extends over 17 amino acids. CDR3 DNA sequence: TGTGCCATCGCCGCTCCCACCGGCGGGGGTTATGGAGATACGCAGTATTTT. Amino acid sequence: CAIAAPTGGGYGDTQYF.

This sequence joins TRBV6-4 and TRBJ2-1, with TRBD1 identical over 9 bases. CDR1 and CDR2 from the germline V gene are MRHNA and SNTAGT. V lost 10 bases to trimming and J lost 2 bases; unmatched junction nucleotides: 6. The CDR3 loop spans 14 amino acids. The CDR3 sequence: CAIPDRGAYNEQFF. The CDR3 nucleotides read TGTGCCATCCCAGACAGGGGGGCCTACAATGAGCAGTTCTTC.

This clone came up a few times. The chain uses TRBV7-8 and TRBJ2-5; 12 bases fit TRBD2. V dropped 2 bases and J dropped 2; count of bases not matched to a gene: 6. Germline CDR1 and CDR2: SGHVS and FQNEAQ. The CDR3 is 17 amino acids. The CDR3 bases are TGTGCCAGCAGCTTACTAGCGGGGGGGCCCGGTCAAGAGACCCAGTACTTC. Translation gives CASSLLAGGPGQETQYF.

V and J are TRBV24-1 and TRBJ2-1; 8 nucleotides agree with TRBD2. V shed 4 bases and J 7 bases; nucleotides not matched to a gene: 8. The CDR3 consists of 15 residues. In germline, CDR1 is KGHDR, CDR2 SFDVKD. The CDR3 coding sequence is TGTGCCACCAGTGACTCCGGGACTAGTAATAATGAGCAGTTCTTC. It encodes CATSDSGTSNNEQFF.